Below are 32 T cell receptor beta chains sequenced from a single sample in a study of blood T cell repertoires in COVID-19. The protocol was immunoSEQ multiplex PCR, while the TCRdb copy is restricted to in-frame clones and leaves out a portion. The repertoire holds around 310,000 clones, with just under 90% as singletons. The material sequenced was PBMCs or T cells enriched from blood (not recorded which). These receptors all come from a woman aged 25 to 39 who had recovered from COVID-19.

The V and J genes are TRBV7-6 and TRBJ2-5, with 8 bases fitting TRBD1. The V gene end was trimmed by 3 bases and the J gene end by 0 bases; junction bases not matched to a gene: 6. In germline, CDR1 is SGHVS, CDR2 FNYEAQ. The CDR3 is 16 amino acids. The CDR3 loop is CASSLGTGQDQETQYF. Here the CDR3 DNA reads TGTGCCAGCAGCTTGGGAACGGGACAGGACCAAGAGACCCAGTACTTC.

The gene calls are TRBV15 and TRBJ2-3; 10 bases are shared with TRBD1. The CDR3 length is 15 residues. The V gene end was trimmed by 4 bases and the J gene end by 5 bases; junction bases not matched to a gene: 6. Germline CDR1 reads LNHNV; CDR2 reads YYDKDF (reference sequence). The CDR3 DNA reads TGTGCCACCAGCACCCCCCGGGACAGGGGAGATACGCAGTATTTT. This translates into CATSTPRDRGDTQYF.

V and J are TRBV19 and TRBJ2-5; 7 bases fit TRBD2. This CDR3 contains 17 residues. V gave up 3 bases and J gave up 1 base; unmatched junction bases: 11. CDR1 is LNHDA, CDR2 SQIVND, per germline (reference sequence). The CDR3 DNA is TGTGCCAGTAGTATGAGAATGGCTAGCGGACTCCAAGAGACCCAGTACTTC. This encodes CASSMRMASGLQETQYF.

The chain uses TRBV5-6 and TRBJ2-7; possible D gene TRBD1, 5 bases. V lost 2 bases and J lost 2, with 11 bases in between. Germline V gene lookup returns CDR1 SGHDT and CDR2 YYEEEE. The CDR3 length is 14 residues. The CDR3 sequence: CASSFQAGPYEQYF. CDR3 DNA: TGTGCCAGCAGCTTTCAAGCAGGGCCCTACGAGCAGTACTTC.

V gene TRBV4-1 combines with J gene TRBJ1-1; D is possibly TRBD1 (6 bases). Germline lookup yields CDR1 MGHRA and CDR2 YSYEKL. Trimming left V 0 bases short and J 4 bases short, with 18 bases between. This CDR3 comprises 17 residues. This CDR3 is CASSQDPAGGAGTEAFF. In DNA form, the CDR3 reads TGCGCCAGCAGCCAAGACCCGGCTGGGGGGGCGGGCACTGAAGCTTTCTTT.

This clone was seen only once. The rearrangement links TRBV27 to TRBJ1-5; the D is unclear. V dropped 8 bases and J dropped 3 bases, with 14 bases sitting between them. Germline CDR1 reads MNHEY; CDR2 reads SMNVEV (reference sequence). The CDR3 is 14 residues long. This chain's CDR3 is CASRLAGFNQPQHF. The CDR3 nucleotides are TGTGCCAGCCGGTTGGCAGGTTTCAATCAGCCCCAGCATTTT.

The chain uses TRBV13 and TRBJ2-1, with D hard to call. The CDR3 loop spans 16 amino acids. Deletions cut 4 bases from V and 0 bases from J, with 13 bases between. Germline V CDR1 and CDR2: PRHDT, FYEKMQ (reference sequence). DNA of the CDR3: TGTGCCAGCAGCTCGTTTACTACGAGCTCCTACAATGAGCAGTTCTTC. Amino acids: CASSSFTTSSYNEQFF.

This clone turned up a few times. This rearrangement joins TRBV5-4 to TRBJ1-1; weak D call: TRBD1 (5 bases). Germline V CDR1 and CDR2: SGHNT, YYREEE (reference sequence). This CDR3 has 15 amino acids. The V gene lost 4 bases and the J gene lost 0 bases, with 13 bases spanning the gap. The chain's CDR3 is CASSPRAGVNTEAFF. In nucleotides, the CDR3 is TGTGCCAGCAGCCCCAGGGCTGGGGTGAACACTGAAGCTTTCTTT.

V is TRBV7-2 and J is TRBJ1-5; 9 bases are a match to TRBD1. After removal of 5 bases from V and 9 bases from J, the junction contained 8 bases not matched to a gene. Germline CDR1 SGHTA, CDR2 FQGNSA. There are 14 residues in the CDR3. CDR3 sequence (DNA): TGTGCCAGCAGCGTCGGGACAGGGCCTCGGCCCCAGCATTTT. Residues: CASSVGTGPRPQHF.

The gene calls are TRBV3-1 (or the pseudogene TRBV3-2) and TRBJ1-5; D perhaps matches TRBD1 (6 bases). The CDR3 extends over 17 amino acids. V lost 0 bases and J lost 1, with 13 bases in between. The germline V gene encodes CDR1 LGHDT and CDR2 YNNKEL (reference sequence). For the CDR3, the DNA is TGTGCCAGCAGCCAAGATTGGGGGGGCGTAAGCAATCAGCCCCAGCATTTT. Amino acids: CASSQDWGGVSNQPQHF.

The chain couples TRBV28 to TRBJ1-5; TRBD1 agrees at 7 bases. This CDR3 region has 17 residues. V was clipped by 2 bases and J by 2 bases; unmatched bases: 9. Germline V CDR1 and CDR2: MDHEN, SYDVKM. The CDR3 bases are TGTGCCAGCAGTTTACCCGGGACAGCGGGGGGCAATCAGCCCCAGCATTTT. Protein product: CASSLPGTAGGNQPQHF.

The chain joins TRBV2 to TRBJ1-2, with 9 bases fitting TRBD1. V was pared by 5 bases and J by 6 bases, with 4 bases of the junction left unmatched. Germline CDR1 is SNHLY and CDR2 is FYNNEI. This CDR3 has 13 residues. CDR3: CASSWDREDGYTF. In DNA form, the CDR3 reads TGTGCCAGCAGTTGGGACAGGGAGGATGGCTACACCTTC. The full variable domain, completed using reference TRBV2 and TRBJ1-2, is EPEVTQTPSHQVTQMGQEVILRCVPISNHLYFYWYRQILGQKVEFLVSFYNNEISEKSEIFDDQFSVERPDGSNFTLKIRSTKLEDSAMYFCASSWDREDGYTFGSGTRLTVV.

The chain combines TRBV27 with TRBJ2-7, with 8 bases fitting TRBD2. Per the germline V gene, CDR1 is MNHEY and CDR2 is SMNVEV (reference sequence). V was clipped by 7 bases and J by 4 bases; unmatched bases: 6. This CDR3 is built from 13 residues. CDR3 protein: CASMKTGGYEQYF. DNA of the CDR3: TGTGCCAGCATGAAGACGGGAGGGTACGAGCAGTACTTC.

The rearrangement joins TRBV9 to TRBJ2-7; possible D gene TRBD2, 6 bases. Germline-derived CDR1 and CDR2 are SGDLS and YYNGEE. CDR3 length equals 12 residues. V lost 0 bases and J lost 9, with 10 bases in between. In DNA form, the CDR3 reads TGTGCCAGCAGCGTAGGGAGGGGAACGCAGTACTTC. Translated: CASSVGRGTQYF.

This rearrangement joins TRBV10-3 to TRBJ1-1, with 8 bases identical to TRBD1. The germline V gene encodes CDR1 ENHRY and CDR2 SYGVKD. V lost 3 bases, J lost 5 bases, and 5 bases stayed unmatched. This CDR3 comprises 14 residues. The CDR3 is CAISDRGRVTEAFF. The CDR3 DNA reads as TGTGCCATCAGTGACAGGGGGCGCGTAACTGAAGCTTTCTTT.

Remarks on this clone: An end of the junction does not agree with germline; a read error may underlie this. The chain uses TRBV7-7 and TRBJ1-4; possible D gene TRBD1, 5 bases. The CDR3 runs 15 residues. The germline V gene has CDR1 SSHAT and CDR2 FNYEAQ (reference sequence). The CDR3 DNA is TGTGCTAGCAGCCGATCACCGGGGGAGTGGGAAAAACTGTTTTTT. As protein: CASSRSPGEWEKLFF.

The genes are TRBV10-3 and TRBJ1-2, with 10 bases lining up with TRBD1. The CDR3 contains 11 residues. The V gene's germline CDR1 is ENHRY and CDR2 SYGVKD. The ends lost 11 bases at V and 6 bases at J; junction bases unmatched: 3. Here the CDR3 reads CAGTGEDGYTF. CDR3 nucleotides: TGTGCCGGGACAGGGGAGGATGGCTACACCTTC.

The chain couples TRBV6-5 to TRBJ1-5; possible D gene TRBD1, 6 bases. CDR1 MNHEY and CDR2 SVGAGI come from the germline V gene. V gave up 0 bases and J gave up 6 bases, with 15 bases separating them. This CDR3 is built from 16 residues. The CDR3 loop is CASSYSPTGNGQPQHF. The CDR3, as DNA: TGTGCCAGCAGTTACTCCCCTACAGGGAACGGTCAGCCCCAGCATTTT.

On this clone itself: The junction shows a germline mismatch at one end, possibly a read error. This chain joins TRBV5-1 and TRBJ1-1, with D possibly matching TRBD1 (5 bases). Germline values: CDR1 SGHRS, CDR2 YFSETQ. The CDR3 extends over 13 amino acids. CDR3: CASSLQSDTEAFF. The DNA of the CDR3 is TGCGCCAGCAGCTTGCAGTCGGACACCGAAGCTTTCTTT.

This chain uses TRBV7-8 with TRBJ1-1, with TRBD1 matching over 7 bases. CDR3 length equals 13 residues. J was trimmed by 3 bases and V by 5 bases; bases with no gene match: 3. Germline assignment: CDR1 SGHVS and CDR2 FQNEAQ. In DNA form, the CDR3 reads TGTGCCAGCAGCCATGGGACAGACACTGAAGCTTTCTTT. Translation: CASSHGTDTEAFF.

The V and J genes are TRBV4-3 and TRBJ2-1; maybe TRBD2 (5 bases). Trimming took off 4 bases at V and 6 bases at J, with 10 bases between the two ends. CDR3 length: 13 amino acids. The germline CDR1 and CDR2 sequences are LGHNA and YSLEER. The CDR3 spells CASSPVGSNEQFF. In nucleotides, the CDR3 is TGCGCCAGCAGCCCCGTGGGGAGCAATGAGCAGTTCTTC.

The gene calls are TRBV5-1 and TRBJ2-3, with 7 bases fitting TRBD1. CDR1 and CDR2 (germline): SGHRS, YFSETQ. J was trimmed by 4 bases and V by 0 bases; bases with no gene match: 14. The CDR3 spans 18 residues. The CDR3 nucleotides are TGCGCCAGCAGCTTGGGCCCACCGGGACAGACCCCGCCAGATACGCAGTATTTT. Its protein is CASSLGPPGQTPPDTQYF.

The gene calls are TRBV2 and TRBJ2-1; a weak D match, TRBD2 (5 bases). V was clipped by 8 bases and J by 4 bases, with 27 bases between them. The length of the CDR3 is 18 residues. Germline CDR1 SNHLY, CDR2 FYNNEI. The CDR3 DNA is TGTGCCAGCGCTGCCTCCCCCATAGAGGGAAAAGGTTACAATGAGCAGTTCTTC. It codes for CASAASPIEGKGYNEQFF.

The chain combines TRBV9 with TRBJ2-1; D perhaps matches TRBD1 (5 bases). CDR1 SGDLS and CDR2 YYNGEE come from the germline V gene. CDR3 size: 15 residues. Trimming cost V 3 bases and J 2 bases, with 12 bases left between them. The CDR3 sequence is CASSATGPAYNEQFF. The CDR3 DNA sequence: TGTGCCAGCAGCGCCACAGGACCTGCCTACAATGAGCAGTTCTTC.

In DNA, the CDR3 is TGTGCCAGCAGTTTAGGGGCAGTGTCAGTCCAAGAGACCCAGTACTTC. Translation: CASSLGAVSVQETQYF. The rearrangement joins TRBV28 to TRBJ2-5; a weak D match, TRBD1 (5 bases). V lost 2 bases, J lost 1 base, and 14 bases lay in between. The germline CDR1 and CDR2 sequences are MDHEN and SYDVKM. The CDR3 consists of 16 residues.

The rearrangement joins TRBV19 to TRBJ1-1, with no clear D. V was pared by 2 bases and J by 7 bases, with 14 bases between. The V gene's germline CDR1 is LNHDA and CDR2 SQIVND (reference sequence). There are 14 residues in the CDR3. The CDR3: CASSIRGQVHEAFF. CDR3 bases: TGTGCCAGTAGTATAAGAGGGCAGGTCCATGAAGCTTTCTTT.

The rearrangement uses TRBV6-5 and TRBJ1-5, with a possible D match to TRBD1 (5 bases). The CDR3 loop spans 13 amino acids. The germline CDR1 and CDR2 sequences are MNHEY and SVGAGI. Trimming pared 11 bases from V and 6 bases from J, leaving 17 bases between. The CDR3 bases are TGTGCCGCTTCTCTGGGGGGTGGTCAGCCCCAGCATTTT. The encoded protein is CAASLGGGQPQHF.

This chain uses TRBV4-2 with TRBJ2-7; 11 bases align to TRBD2. The CDR3 spans 16 residues. The J segment lost 2 bases and the V segment lost 4 bases, leaving 7 bases of the junction unmatched. Germline V gene sequence: CDR1 LGHNA, CDR2 YNFKEQ. CDR3 in amino acids: CASSPQGTSGAYEQYF. The CDR3 DNA is TGTGCCAGCAGCCCCCAGGGGACTAGCGGCGCCTACGAGCAGTACTTC.

The chain combines TRBV24-1 with TRBJ1-2; 7 positions match TRBD1. V lost 2 bases and J lost 7; bases outside the gene matches: 6. In germline, CDR1 is KGHDR, CDR2 SFDVKD. The CDR3 runs 14 residues. The chain's CDR3 is CATSDSGQARGYTF. The CDR3 DNA reads as TGTGCCACCAGTGATTCAGGACAGGCGCGTGGCTACACCTTC.

This clone showed up just a few times. V is TRBV27 and J is TRBJ1-1; D remains unclear. This CDR3 region has 14 residues. Trimming took off 5 bases at V and 0 bases at J, with 10 bases between the two ends. Per the germline V gene, CDR1 is MNHEY and CDR2 is SMNVEV (reference sequence). The CDR3 loop is CASSQWSMNTEAFF. CDR3 nucleotide sequence: TGTGCCAGCAGTCAATGGAGTATGAACACTGAAGCTTTCTTT.

The chain recombines TRBV7-3 with TRBJ2-1; D remains ambiguous. The germline V and J ends were trimmed by 1 base and 8 bases, with 9 bases remaining between them. The CDR3 runs 13 residues. From germline, CDR1 is SGHTA and CDR2 FQGTGA. CDR3 amino acids: CASSLRDMYEQFF. CDR3 nucleotide sequence: TGTGCCAGCAGCTTAAGAGATATGTATGAGCAGTTCTTC. Full variable domain (outside the CDR3, taken from reference TRBV7-3 and TRBJ2-1): GAGVSQTPSNKVTEKGKYVELRCDPISGHTALYWYRQSLGQGPEFLIYFQGTGAADDSGLPNDRFFAVRPEGSVSTLKIQRTERGDSAVYLCASSLRDMYEQFFGPGTRLTVL.

V usage is TRBV5-1 and J usage is TRBJ2-5; D perhaps matches TRBD1 (6 bases). CDR1 is SGHRS, CDR2 YFSETQ, per germline. V was pared by 6 bases and J by 5 bases, with 14 bases between. The CDR3 loop spans 13 amino acids. In DNA form, the CDR3 reads TGCGCCAGCACCCGAGGGGGTTCCGAGACCCAGTACTTC. Its protein product is CASTRGGSETQYF.